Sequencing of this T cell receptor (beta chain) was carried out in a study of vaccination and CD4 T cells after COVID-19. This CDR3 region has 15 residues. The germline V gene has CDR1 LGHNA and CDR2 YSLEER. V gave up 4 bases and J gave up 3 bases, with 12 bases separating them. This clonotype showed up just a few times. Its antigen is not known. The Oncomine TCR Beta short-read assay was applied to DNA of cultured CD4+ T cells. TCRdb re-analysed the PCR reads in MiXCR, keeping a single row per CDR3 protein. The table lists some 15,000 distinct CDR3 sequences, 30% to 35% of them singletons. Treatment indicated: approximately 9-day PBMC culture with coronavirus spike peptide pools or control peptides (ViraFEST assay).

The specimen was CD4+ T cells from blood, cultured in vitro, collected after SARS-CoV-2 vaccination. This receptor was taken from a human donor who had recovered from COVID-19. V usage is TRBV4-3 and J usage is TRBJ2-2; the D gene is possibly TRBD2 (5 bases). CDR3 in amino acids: CASSLITGDTGELFF. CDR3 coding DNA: TGCGCCAGCAGCCTAATAACCGGGGACACCGGGGAGCTGTTTTTT.